Below, one T cell receptor beta chain is given with its context. What it recognizes is unknown. The ends lost 4 bases at V and 4 bases at J; junction bases unmatched: 8. Germline CDR1 and CDR2: SGDLS and YYNGEE. The CDR3 is made up of 15 amino acids. The sample is drawn from a study of regulatory T cells in long-lasting Graves disease. Study-wide results and caveats: Preferential use of TRBV28, TRBJ1-2 and TRBJ2-5 was seen in persistent disease.

Time point given: newly diagnosed GD, antithyroid drugs for less than 3 months. After RNA was extracted from PBMCs, the TCR library was made from it. Arm-PCR of CDR3 regions and iRepertoire HTBI primers were used to build TCR beta libraries. In TCRdb, the multiplex PCR reads were re-called with MiXCR into one record per CDR3 protein. The sample carries 400,000 to 500,000 distinct CDR3 sequences, less than 20% recorded once. These data also featured in a second study, about T cells in Graves' hyperthyroidism and ophthalmopathy. That paper notes: Exclusions: uncontrolled infection, other autoimmune disease, pregnancy, lactation.

The chain links TRBV9 to TRBJ2-3; 8 positions match TRBD2. The receptor comes from a woman aged 25 to 39 with Graves disease. The specimen was peripheral blood mononuclear cells (PBMCs), collected at new diagnosis, from a patient treated with antithyroid drugs. CDR3 in amino acids: CASSLSGRGADTQYF. CDR3 coding DNA: TGTGCCAGCAGCCTCAGCGGGAGAGGGGCAGATACGCAGTATTTT.